This entry lists 30 T cell receptor beta chains sequenced from one sample in a study of blood T cell repertoires in COVID-19. Generated by immunoSEQ multiplex PCR, the TCRdb table keeps only in-frame clones and is missing some. Of around 190,000 clones in the sample, around 80% were seen once. The sequenced sample consisted of peripheral blood. The receptors here all came from a human donor in a cohort sampled during active COVID-19.

The chain couples TRBV5-1 to TRBJ1-2; D is unresolved. The germline V gene encodes CDR1 SGHRS and CDR2 YFSETQ. The CDR3 contains 14 residues. Trimming removed 9 bases from V and 0 bases from J, with 15 bases in between. The CDR3 sequence is CATQGGRPNYGYTF. CDR3 bases: TGCGCCACCCAAGGAGGGAGACCTAACTATGGCTACACCTTC. The full variable domain, its missing parts supplied by reference TRBV5-1 and TRBJ1-2, is KAGVTQTPRYLIKTRGQQVTLSCSPISGHRSVSWYQQTPGQGLQFLFEYFSETQRNKGNFPGRFSGRQFSNSRSEMNVSTLELGDSALYLCATQGGRPNYGYTFGSGTRLTVV.

V and J are TRBV5-1 and TRBJ1-2; 8 nucleotides match TRBD1. The CDR3 extends over 16 amino acids. Germline-derived CDR1 and CDR2 are SGHRS and YFSETQ. With 0 bases clipped from V and 2 bases from J, the junction kept 6 bases outside the gene matches. As DNA, the CDR3 is TGCGCCAGCAGCTTGGGGTACAGGGGGATAAACTATGGCTACACCTTC. It encodes CASSLGYRGINYGYTF.

The V and J genes are TRBV4-1 and TRBJ1-4; possible D gene TRBD1, 6 bases. V lost 0 bases and J 6 bases, leaving 17 bases between the germline ends. In germline, CDR1 is MGHRA, CDR2 YSYEKL. The CDR3 contains 17 residues. In DNA form, the CDR3 reads TGCGCCAGCAGCCAAGATCGAGGACAGCCTAAGGATGAAAAACTGTTTTTT. Protein: CASSQDRGQPKDEKLFF.

The chain uses TRBV6-5 and TRBJ1-6; no clear D. This CDR3 has 14 residues. The V end lost 2 bases, the J end lost 7 bases, and 9 bases lay between the germline ends. The germline gives CDR1 MNHEY, CDR2 SVGAGI. CDR3 coding DNA: TGTGCCAGCAGTTACGCGGGGAGGAATTCACCCCTCCACTTT. This gives the protein CASSYAGRNSPLHF.

This chain links TRBV6-1 with TRBJ2-7; 7 nucleotides match TRBD2. The junction had 5 bases not matched to a gene; V was cut back by 1 base and J by 2 bases. The CDR3 length is 15 residues. Germline CDR1 reads MNHNS; CDR2 reads SASEGT. CDR3 in DNA: TGTGCCAGCAGTGAAGGGGCGGGGGTGGCCTACGAGCAGTACTTC. Translating gives CASSEGAGVAYEQYF.

This clone has a single count. Within the sample, other DNA sequences also encode this same CDR3. CDR3 loop: CASSFLGGETQYF. The CDR3 coding sequence is TGCGCCAGCAGTTTCCTGGGAGGAGAGACCCAGTACTTC. The gene calls are TRBV5-1 and TRBJ2-5; D is perhaps TRBD2 (6 bases). This CDR3 comprises 13 residues. CDR1 is SGHRS, CDR2 YFSETQ, per germline. Trimming took 5 bases from V and 4 from J, leaving 12 bases between them.

CDR3 DNA sequence: TGCGCCAGCAGCCAAGACCACCCGACTAGCGGAGCCTACGAGCAGTACTTC. It translates to CASSQDHPTSGAYEQYF. The chain uses TRBV4-1 and TRBJ2-7; 9 bases fit TRBD2. Germline assignment: CDR1 MGHRA and CDR2 YSYEKL. The CDR3 covers 17 residues. The J segment lost 2 bases and the V segment lost 0 bases, leaving 8 bases of the junction unmatched.

The chain couples TRBV6-5 to TRBJ1-2, with 8 bases matching TRBD1. Trimming cost V 2 bases and J 5 bases; bases outside gene matches: 4. The germline CDR1 and CDR2 sequences are MNHEY and SVGAGI. This CDR3 has 14 residues. Here the CDR3 DNA reads TGTGCCAGCAGTTACGGTCAGGGGGCTTATGGCTACACCTTC. It yields the protein CASSYGQGAYGYTF.

J is TRBJ2-7 and V is TRBV6-2 or TRBV6-3, with a tentative D call TRBD2 (6 bases). V lost 0 bases to trimming and J lost 0 bases, with 15 bases between them. Germline V gives CDR1 MNHEY, CDR2 SVGEGT. The CDR3 spans 17 residues. The CDR3 here is CASSYSMGGQSSYEQYF. The CDR3 nucleotides read TGTGCCAGCAGTTACTCGATGGGAGGACAAAGCTCCTACGAGCAGTACTTC.

This chain connects TRBV7-8 to TRBJ2-1, with a tentative D call TRBD1 (6 bases). This CDR3 has 14 residues. The germline V gene encodes CDR1 SGHVS and CDR2 FQNEAQ. V dropped 1 base and J dropped 9 bases, with 13 bases sitting between them. CDR3 nucleotides: TGTGCCAGCAGCTTAGAGGGGGTCCCGGGTGAGCAGTTCTTC. This codes for CASSLEGVPGEQFF.

V is TRBV2 and J is TRBJ2-7, with a possible D match to TRBD2 (7 bases). The germline V gene encodes CDR1 SNHLY and CDR2 FYNNEI. This CDR3 comprises 14 residues. V was shortened by 3 bases and J by 3 bases, with 12 bases between the two germline ends. CDR3: CASSDRGGIYEQYF. The CDR3, as DNA: TGTGCCAGCAGTGATAGGGGGGGAATCTACGAGCAGTACTTC.

The chain couples TRBV5-8 to TRBJ1-6; weak D call: TRBD1 (5 bases). Trimming took off 5 bases at V and 10 bases at J, with 13 bases between the two ends. Germline V gene lookup returns CDR1 SGHTS and CDR2 YDEGEE. CDR3 size: 13 residues. This chain's CDR3 is CASSQGLGSPLHF. The CDR3 DNA reads TGTGCCAGCAGTCAGGGTCTTGGGTCACCCCTCCACTTT.

The chain combines TRBV7-2 with TRBJ2-5; 7 nucleotides align to TRBD1. The CDR3 contains 14 residues. From germline, CDR1 is SGHTA and CDR2 FQGNSA. The trim removed 6 bases at V and 1 base at J, leaving 5 bases unmatched. The CDR3 region is CASSSGQTQETQYF. The CDR3 nucleotides read TGTGCCAGCAGTTCGGGACAGACCCAAGAGACCCAGTACTTC.

This chain uses TRBV11-3 with TRBJ2-1; D possibly corresponds to TRBD1 (5 bases). Trimming shortened V by 1 base and J by 5 bases, and 12 bases separated the two germline ends. The CDR3 is made up of 15 amino acids. Germline CDR1 and CDR2: SGHNT and YENEEA. The CDR3 region has the DNA TGTGCCAGCAGCTTAGGAGGTGGGGCTGACAATGAGCAGTTCTTC. It translates to CASSLGGGADNEQFF.

The chain carries TRBV6-2 or TRBV6-3 and TRBJ2-3; D remains ambiguous. This CDR3 is 18 amino acids long. V was cut by 4 bases and J by 4 bases, with 24 bases left in between. The germline CDR1 and CDR2 sequences are MNHEY and SVGEGT. CDR3: CASSFLSMTNTLADTQYF. For the CDR3, the DNA is TGTGCCAGCAGTTTCCTCTCAATGACAAATACCCTCGCAGATACGCAGTATTTT.

V is TRBV5-6 and J is TRBJ2-1; D perhaps matches TRBD2 (5 bases). The length of the CDR3 is 12 residues. Deletions cut 6 bases from V and 9 bases from J, with 13 bases between. Looked up from germline, CDR1 is SGHDT and CDR2 is YYEEEE. The CDR3 nucleotides read TGTGCCAGCAATCGGCTAGCAGCTGAGCAGTTCTTC. It encodes CASNRLAAEQFF. Full variable domain (outside the CDR3, taken from reference TRBV5-6 and TRBJ2-1): DAGVTQSPTHLIKTRGQQVTLRCSPKSGHDTVSWYQQALGQGPQFIFQYYEEEERQRGNFPDRFSGHQFPNYSSELNVNALLLGDSALYLCASNRLAAEQFFGPGTRLTVL.

The V gene is TRBV15, the J gene TRBJ2-7; 7 bases map to TRBD2. Trimming took 2 bases from V and 5 from J; bases not matched to a gene: 6. CDR1 is LNHNV, CDR2 YYDKDF, per germline (reference sequence). The CDR3 runs 14 residues. The CDR3 nucleotides are TGTGCCACCAGCAGATCGGGACTAACCCACGAGCAGTACTTC. Translated, it gives CATSRSGLTHEQYF.

This chain joins TRBV4-1 and TRBJ1-4, with 10 nucleotides matching TRBD1. The V segment lost 6 bases and the J segment 1 base; nucleotides outside the gene matches: 8. The CDR3 loop spans 17 amino acids. Germline V gene lookup returns CDR1 MGHRA and CDR2 YSYEKL. In nucleotides, the CDR3 is TGCGCCAGCAGACATAGGGACAGGGGACGAACTAATGAAAAACTGTTTTTT. Translation: CASRHRDRGRTNEKLFF.

The CDR3 spells CASSYLGQPRHSYEQYF. CDR3 nucleotide sequence: TGTGCCAGCAGTTACCTGGGACAGCCCCGCCATTCCTACGAGCAGTACTTC. The genes are TRBV27 and TRBJ2-7; 7 positions match TRBD1. The trim removed 4 bases at V and 1 base at J, leaving 13 bases unmatched. Germline V gives CDR1 MNHEY, CDR2 SMNVEV (reference sequence). This CDR3 contains 17 residues.

The rearrangement uses TRBV11-2 and TRBJ2-6; D is perhaps TRBD1 (6 bases). Trimming cost V 4 bases and J 4 bases, with 23 bases left between them. The germline gives CDR1 SGHAT, CDR2 FQNNGV. This CDR3 has 19 residues. The CDR3 sequence is CASSSPSTVTGPGANVLTF. The DNA of the CDR3 is TGTGCCAGCAGCTCCCCGTCGACCGTTACAGGGCCCGGGGCCAACGTCCTGACTTTC. Full variable domain (outside the CDR3, taken from reference TRBV11-2 and TRBJ2-6): EAGVAQSPRYKIIEKRQSVAFWCNPISGHATLYWYQQILGQGPKLLIQFQNNGVVDDSQLPKDRFSAERLKGVDSTLKIQPAKLEDSAVYLCASSSPSTVTGPGANVLTFGAGSRLTVL.

This clone was recorded once. This sequence joins TRBV30 and TRBJ1-1; D is undetermined. The CDR3 covers 13 residues. The germline V gene encodes CDR1 GTSNPN and CDR2 SVGIG (reference sequence). Trimming shortened V by 0 bases and J by 1 base, and 6 bases separated the two germline ends. DNA of the CDR3: TGTGCCTGGAGTGTGCACGGGAACACTGAAGCTTTCTTT. Its translation: CAWSVHGNTEAFF. The full variable domain, rest sourced from reference TRBV30 and TRBJ1-1, is SQTIHQWPATLVQPVGSPLSLECTVEGTSNPNLYWYRQAAGRGLQLLFYSVGIGQISSEVPQNLSASRPQDRQFILSSKKLLLSDSGFYLCAWSVHGNTEAFFGQGTRLTVV.

The CDR3 sequence is CASSQGGGRARDQPQHF. The CDR3 DNA sequence: TGCGCCAGCAGCCAAGGGGGGGGAAGGGCGAGGGATCAGCCCCAGCATTTT. The V and J genes are TRBV4-1 and TRBJ1-5, with TRBD1 as a possible D gene (5 bases). The V gene lost 1 base and the J gene lost 5 bases, with 18 bases spanning the gap. This CDR3 region has 17 residues. Germline-derived CDR1 and CDR2 are MGHRA and YSYEKL.

The CDR3 reads CASKRSGSNQPQHF. CDR3 in DNA: TGTGCCAGCAAAAGAAGCGGGAGCAATCAGCCCCAGCATTTT. The chain has TRBV6-5 and TRBJ1-5, with D unresolved. Germline V gives CDR1 MNHEY, CDR2 SVGAGI. V was clipped by 7 bases and J by 1 base, with 11 bases between them. The CDR3 spans 14 residues.

The rearrangement joins TRBV5-1 to TRBJ2-2, with a tentative D call TRBD2 (6 bases). The CDR3 has 14 residues. V lost 4 bases to trimming and J lost 5 bases, with 12 bases between them. Per the germline V gene, CDR1 is SGHRS and CDR2 is YFSETQ. CDR3 loop: CASSNGGRTGELFF. CDR3 nucleotide sequence: TGCGCCAGCAGCAACGGGGGTCGGACCGGGGAGCTGTTTTTT.

The sample holds one count of this clone. V usage is TRBV6-1 and J usage is TRBJ1-1; D is undetermined. The CDR3 is 17 amino acids. The germline V gene has CDR1 MNHNS and CDR2 SASEGT. The ends were cut back, 1 base at V and 2 bases at J, with 17 bases in the middle. The CDR3 loop is CASSEGDLRALNTEAFF. In DNA, the CDR3 is TGTGCCAGCAGTGAAGGGGATCTGAGGGCCCTTAACACTGAAGCTTTCTTT.

V and J are TRBV2 and TRBJ2-1; 9 nucleotides line up with TRBD1. The germline V gene encodes CDR1 SNHLY and CDR2 FYNNEI. This CDR3 contains 14 residues. J was trimmed by 2 bases and V by 7 bases; bases with no gene match: 3. This CDR3 is CASKDRGAYNEQFF. The CDR3 DNA sequence: TGTGCCAGCAAGGACAGGGGCGCCTACAATGAGCAGTTCTTC.

The chain carries TRBV11-2 and TRBJ1-1; maybe TRBD1 (5 bases). CDR1 and CDR2 from the germline V gene are SGHAT and FQNNGV. Deletions cut 5 bases from V and 2 bases from J, with 18 bases between. This CDR3 is 16 amino acids long. Here the CDR3 DNA reads TGTGCCAGCAGCACCCTGACACCTCAGGGAAACACTGAAGCTTTCTTT. It encodes CASSTLTPQGNTEAFF.

V usage is TRBV5-1 and J usage is TRBJ1-2; D is ambiguous. From germline, CDR1 is SGHRS and CDR2 YFSETQ. V was pared by 5 bases and J by 5 bases, with 13 bases between. The CDR3 totals 13 residues. The CDR3 DNA is TGCGCCAGCAGACCAACCGGAGGGTATGGCTACACCTTC. Translating it yields CASRPTGGYGYTF.

This sequence joins TRBV3-1 (or the pseudogene TRBV3-2) and TRBJ1-1; D is uncertain. Germline CDR1 and CDR2: LGHDT and YNNKEL (reference sequence). V dropped 1 base and J dropped 4 bases, with 7 bases sitting between them. The CDR3 covers 13 residues. The CDR3 region is CASSQGGGTEAFF. CDR3 DNA sequence: TGTGCCAGCAGCCAAGGGGGAGGCACTGAAGCTTTCTTT.

The V gene is TRBV30, the J gene TRBJ1-5, with D possibly TRBD1 on 5 matching bases. V lost 1 base to trimming and J lost 6 bases, with 10 bases between them. This CDR3 is 13 amino acids long. Germline-derived CDR1 and CDR2 are GTSNPN and SVGIG (reference sequence). The CDR3 region is CAWSGDSGQPQHF. CDR3 DNA sequence: TGTGCCTGGAGTGGGGACTCAGGTCAGCCCCAGCATTTT.